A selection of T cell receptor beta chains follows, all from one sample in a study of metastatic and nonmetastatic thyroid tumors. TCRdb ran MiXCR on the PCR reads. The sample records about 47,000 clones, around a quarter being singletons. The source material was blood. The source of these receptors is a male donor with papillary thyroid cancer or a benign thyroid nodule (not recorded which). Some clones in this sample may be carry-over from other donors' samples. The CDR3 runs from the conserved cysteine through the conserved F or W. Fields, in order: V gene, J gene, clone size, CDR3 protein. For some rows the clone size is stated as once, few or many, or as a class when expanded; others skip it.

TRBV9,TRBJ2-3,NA,CVSSVVGISTDTQYF
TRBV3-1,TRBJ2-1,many,CASSRTNSYNEQFF
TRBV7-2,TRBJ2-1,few,CASSLNGAEQFF
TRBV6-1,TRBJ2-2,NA,CASSHSVTGTNTGELFF
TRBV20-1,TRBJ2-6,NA,CSATRQISGANVLTF
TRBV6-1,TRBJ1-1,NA,CAIRRLDTEAFF
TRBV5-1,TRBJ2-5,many,CASSLARGGGQETQYF
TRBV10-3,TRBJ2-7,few,CAISTTRCLVDQYF
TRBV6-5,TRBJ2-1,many,CASSYQGAYNEQFF
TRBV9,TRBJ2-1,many,CASSVLGSYNEQFF
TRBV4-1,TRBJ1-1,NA,CASSLFQGETEAFF
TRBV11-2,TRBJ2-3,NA,CASSPWTIAAGYTQYF
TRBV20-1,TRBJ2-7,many,CSARAGDSYEQYF